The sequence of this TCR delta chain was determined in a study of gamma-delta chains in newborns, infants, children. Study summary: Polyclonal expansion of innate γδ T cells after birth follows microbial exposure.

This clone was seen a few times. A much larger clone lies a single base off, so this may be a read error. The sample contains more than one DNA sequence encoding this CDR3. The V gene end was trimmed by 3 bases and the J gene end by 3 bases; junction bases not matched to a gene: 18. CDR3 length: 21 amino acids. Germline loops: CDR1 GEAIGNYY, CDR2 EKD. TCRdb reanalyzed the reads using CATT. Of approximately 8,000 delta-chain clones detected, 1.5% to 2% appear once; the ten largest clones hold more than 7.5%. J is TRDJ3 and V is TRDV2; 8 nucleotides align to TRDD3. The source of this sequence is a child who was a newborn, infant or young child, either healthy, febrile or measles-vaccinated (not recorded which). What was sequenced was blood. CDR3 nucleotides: TGTGCCTGTGACCGCCCCGGGACTGGGGGGTACGCTCGCTGGGACACCCGACAGATGTTTTTC. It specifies CACDRPGTGGYARWDTRQMFF.